The 21 T cell receptor beta chains presented below share a single source sample, sequenced in a study of blood T cell repertoires in COVID-19. Libraries were prepared by immunoSEQ multiplex PCR; TCRdb keeps only in-frame clonotypes and omits some of them. The sample carries about 66,000 clones, roughly 84% recorded once. Material: peripheral blood. The source of these receptors is a man aged 50 to 59 with active COVID-19.

About this clone itself: A junction boundary mismatches the germline segment, possibly from a read error. The rearrangement uses TRBV3-1 (or the pseudogene TRBV3-2) and TRBJ2-1, with D perhaps TRBD1 (6 bases). Looked up from germline, CDR1 is LGHDT and CDR2 is YNNKEL (reference sequence). The CDR3 has 15 amino acids. The DNA of the CDR3 is TGTGCCAGCAGCGAAGACAGGCGCGCCTACAATGAGCAGTTCTTC. Amino acid sequence: CASSEDRRAYNEQFF.

The chain employs TRBV19 and TRBJ2-1; 7 bases agree with TRBD2. Germline V gives CDR1 LNHDA, CDR2 SQIVND (reference sequence). Losses at the gene ends were 3 bases for V and 0 bases for J; bases not matched to a gene: 11. The CDR3 loop spans 18 amino acids. CDR3 in amino acids: CASSIQKTSRSSYNEQFF. The CDR3 bases are TGTGCCAGTAGTATCCAAAAGACTAGCAGGAGCTCCTACAATGAGCAGTTCTTC.

The rearrangement joins TRBV29-1 to TRBJ2-7, with 11 bases matching TRBD1. There are 15 residues in the CDR3. The germline CDR1 and CDR2 sequences are SQVTM and ANQGSEA. J gave up 0 bases and V 7 bases, and 8 bases lay outside the gene matches. CDR3 loop: CSATTGTGGSYEQYF. In DNA form, the CDR3 reads TGCAGCGCTACCACCGGGACAGGGGGCTCCTACGAGCAGTACTTC.

The V and J genes are TRBV11-2 and TRBJ1-6; D perhaps matches TRBD1 (6 bases). Germline lookup yields CDR1 SGHAT and CDR2 FQNNGV. CDR3 length equals 14 residues. V lost 4 bases and J 6 bases, leaving 10 bases between the germline ends. CDR3: CASSSTGFNSPLHF. Written as DNA, the CDR3 is TGTGCCAGCAGCTCAACAGGGTTTAATTCACCCCTCCACTTT.

J is TRBJ2-1 and V is TRBV19; 15 bases fit TRBD2. Germline CDR1 is LNHDA and CDR2 is SQIVND (reference sequence). The CDR3 runs to 15 residues. Trimming took 5 bases from V and 12 from J; bases not matched to a gene: 8. The CDR3 is CASSPRTSGRAGQFF. CDR3 bases: TGTGCCAGTAGTCCCAGGACTAGCGGGAGGGCCGGGCAGTTCTTC. The full variable domain, in which reference TRBV19 and TRBJ2-1 provide the parts outside the CDR3, is DGGITQSPKYLFRKEGQNVTLSCEQNLNHDAMYWYRQDPGQGLRLIYYSQIVNDFQKGDIAEGYSVSREKKESFPLTVTSAQKNPTAFYLCASSPRTSGRAGQFFGPGTRLTVL.

The J gene is TRBJ2-7, the V gene TRBV4-2; TRBD1 matches 7 bases. The CDR3 covers 15 residues. V trimming: 1 base; J trimming: 2 bases; junction bases outside the gene matches: 5. Germline V gene data show CDR1 as LGHNA and CDR2 as YNFKEQ. CDR3 DNA: TGTGCCAGCAGCCAAGCCAGGGACAGAGCCTACGAGCAGTACTTC. Translation gives CASSQARDRAYEQYF.

In its sample, this clone was seen once. The J gene is TRBJ2-7, the V gene TRBV5-3; 11 positions agree with TRBD2. TRBV5-3 is given ORF status, its function remaining uncertain. The CDR3 loop spans 15 amino acids. With 3 bases clipped from V and 4 bases from J, the junction kept 6 bases outside the gene matches. CDR3 in DNA: TGTGCCAGAAGCTCCCCAGGGACTAGCGGATACGAGCAGTACGTC. Translated: CARSSPGTSGYEQYV.

The chain recombines TRBV5-1 with TRBJ1-2, with D tentatively TRBD1 (6 bases). V was cut by 1 base and J by 1 base, with 11 bases left in between. Germline lookup yields CDR1 SGHRS and CDR2 YFSETQ. CDR3 length equals 15 residues. The DNA for the CDR3 is TGCGCCAGCAGCTTGATGGCCAGGGGTAACTATGGCTACACCTTC. The encoded protein is CASSLMARGNYGYTF. Full variable domain (outside the CDR3, taken from reference TRBV5-1 and TRBJ1-2): KAGVTQTPRYLIKTRGQQVTLSCSPISGHRSVSWYQQTPGQGLQFLFEYFSETQRNKGNFPGRFSGRQFSNSRSEMNVSTLELGDSALYLCASSLMARGNYGYTFGSGTRLTVV.

The chain couples TRBV24-1 to TRBJ2-2; 8 bases match TRBD1. CDR1 and CDR2 from the germline V gene are KGHDR and SFDVKD. The CDR3 loop spans 15 amino acids. V dropped 3 bases and J dropped 4; count of bases not matched to a gene: 3. The CDR3 region is CATSDGDRFTGELFF. In DNA, the CDR3 is TGTGCCACCAGTGATGGGGACAGGTTCACCGGGGAGCTGTTTTTT.

The chain links TRBV27 to TRBJ1-1; D may be TRBD1 (5 bases). V lost 3 bases and J lost 4, with 9 bases in between. CDR3 length: 13 amino acids. Germline CDR1 reads MNHEY; CDR2 reads SMNVEV (reference sequence). CDR3 sequence reads: CASSLGGTTEAFF. The DNA for the CDR3 is TGTGCCAGCAGTTTGGGGGGGACCACTGAAGCTTTCTTT.

The chain's CDR3 is CAWRSRTEEAFF. CDR3 sequence (DNA): TGTGCCTGGAGATCTCGGACAGAGGAAGCTTTCTTT. The chain carries TRBV30 and TRBJ1-1, with D maybe TRBD1 (6 bases). Germline V gene data show CDR1 as GTSNPN and CDR2 as SVGIG (reference sequence). Trimming took off 3 bases at V and 8 bases at J, with 13 bases between the two ends. The CDR3 is 12 amino acids.

The gene calls are TRBV3-1 (or the pseudogene TRBV3-2) and TRBJ2-4; 9 nucleotides agree with TRBD2. V shed 4 bases, J shed 2 bases, and the junction held 18 bases outside the gene matches. Germline V CDR1 and CDR2: LGHDT, YNNKEL (reference sequence). The CDR3 is 20 residues long. The CDR3 here is CASSRQGGLAGTRTKNIQYF. The CDR3 nucleotides are TGTGCCAGCAGCCGACAGGGAGGGCTAGCGGGAACACGGACCAAAAACATTCAGTACTTC.

The chain links TRBV18 to TRBJ2-7; 12 bases line up with TRBD1. Losses at the gene ends were 3 bases for V and 6 bases for J; bases not matched to a gene: 9. Germline CDR1 reads KGHSH; CDR2 reads LQKENI. This CDR3 spans 16 amino acids. CDR3 sequence: CASSPRGQGAGSEQYV. The CDR3 DNA follows: TGTGCCAGCTCACCTAGGGGACAGGGGGCGGGCAGCGAGCAGTACGTC.

The chain couples TRBV7-9 to TRBJ1-4; D is unresolved. In germline, CDR1 is SEHNR, CDR2 FQNEAQ (reference sequence). Deletions cut 2 bases from V and 8 bases from J, with 15 bases between. This CDR3 region has 15 residues. CDR3 protein: CASSLLGSGREKLFF. The CDR3 bases are TGTGCCAGCAGCTTATTGGGGAGTGGGCGGGAAAAACTGTTTTTT.

In DNA, the CDR3 is TGCAGCGTTGTTGTGGGGCTGAACACTGAAGCTTTCTTT. It codes for CSVVVGLNTEAFF. The chain employs TRBV29-1 and TRBJ1-1, with D possibly TRBD1 on 5 matching bases. The germline gives CDR1 SQVTM, CDR2 ANQGSEA. The CDR3 totals 13 residues. The V end lost 4 bases, the J end lost 0 bases, and 9 bases lay between the germline ends.

The chain has TRBV30 and TRBJ1-4; TRBD1 agrees at 7 bases. The J segment lost 3 bases and the V segment lost 8 bases, leaving 6 bases of the junction unmatched. The CDR3 covers 13 residues. CDR1 and CDR2 (germline): GTSNPN, SVGIG (reference sequence). The CDR3 sequence is CARKGTANEKLFF. The CDR3 coding sequence is TGTGCCCGTAAGGGGACAGCTAATGAAAAACTGTTTTTT.

This sequence joins TRBV9 and TRBJ2-1; 8 bases are shared with TRBD2. V lost 4 bases to trimming and J lost 4 bases; unmatched junction nucleotides: 7. This CDR3 is built from 15 residues. In germline, CDR1 is SGDLS, CDR2 YYNGEE. The CDR3 region has the DNA TGTGCCAGCAGCACCGGGGGGGCGCGGTACAATGAGCAGTTCTTC. It codes for CASSTGGARYNEQFF.

This sequence joins TRBV18 and TRBJ1-1, with 10 bases fitting TRBD1. The length of the CDR3 is 15 residues. Trimming at V came to 2 bases and at J to 6 bases, leaving 6 bases not matched to a gene. The germline V gene encodes CDR1 KGHSH and CDR2 LQKENI. Here the CDR3 DNA reads TGTGCCAGCTCACCAAGACAGGGGGCGCGATCTGAAGCTTTCTTT. This encodes CASSPRQGARSEAFF.

This clone was observed once. The same CDR3 is also encoded by other DNA sequences in this sample. The chain is built from TRBV5-1 and TRBJ2-2; the match to TRBD1 covers 7 bases. The V segment lost 4 bases and the J segment 1 base; nucleotides outside the gene matches: 4. Germline loops: CDR1 SGHRS, CDR2 YFSETQ. The CDR3 is 15 residues long. The CDR3 spells CASSATGENTGELFF. The DNA of the CDR3 is TGCGCCAGCAGCGCCACAGGGGAGAACACCGGGGAGCTGTTTTTT.

This clone was detected only once. The rearrangement joins TRBV5-4 to TRBJ2-1, with D uncertain. Trimming stripped 1 base from V and 8 bases from J, with 10 bases between. The CDR3 spans 13 residues. Germline values: CDR1 SGHNT, CDR2 YYREEE (reference sequence). The CDR3 protein is CASSLSTADEQFF. As DNA, the CDR3 is TGTGCCAGCAGCTTGTCAACAGCCGATGAGCAGTTCTTC.

The CDR3 DNA follows: TGTGCCACCATCCGGGACAGGGGCGGTGGCTACACCTTC. Its protein product is CATIRDRGGGYTF. This chain uses TRBV2 with TRBJ1-2; TRBD1 aligns across 10 bases. CDR1 and CDR2 from the germline V gene are SNHLY and FYNNEI. Germline trimming cut 10 bases from V and 7 bases from J; bases unmatched to any gene: 9. This CDR3 region has 13 residues.